One sample yielded the 15 T cell receptor beta chains listed below, sequenced in a study of beta chain features in type 1 diabetes. Expressed TCRB transcripts got sequenced, as all isolated RNA was reverse transcribed. Sequencing was performed with immunoSEQ multiplex PCR; in TCRdb, only in-frame clones are kept and a portion is missing. The table lists about 250,000 clones, roughly 14% of them singletons. What was sequenced was naive CD4+ T cells from blood. These receptors originate from a woman aged 40 to 50 in good health.

In this sample, this clone turned up a few times. This chain connects TRBV5-5 to TRBJ2-1; 7 nucleotides match TRBD1. The CDR3 runs to 14 residues. V was clipped by 4 bases and J by 3 bases; unmatched bases: 4. CDR1 is SGHKS, CDR2 YYEKEE, per germline (reference sequence). This CDR3 reads CASSPRDSYNEQFF. Here the CDR3 DNA reads TGTGCCAGCAGCCCGAGGGACAGCTACAATGAGCAGTTCTTC.

V and J are TRBV12-5 and TRBJ1-5; D is ambiguous. The germline V gene has CDR1 LGHNT and CDR2 FRNRAP. Trimming removed 7 bases at V and 6 bases at J, with 13 bases between. CDR3 size: 13 residues. The CDR3 DNA sequence: TGTGCTAGTGCCAACCCCCCGGGTCAGCCCCAGCATTTT. Protein product: CASANPPGQPQHF.

This clone occurred many times. This rearrangement joins TRBV18 to TRBJ2-5; 9 bases agree with TRBD1. Unmatched junction bases numbered 7, after V lost 3 bases and J lost 5 bases. This CDR3 is built from 15 residues. Per the germline V gene, CDR1 is KGHSH and CDR2 is LQKENI. The CDR3 protein is CASSPGTGRTETQYF. In DNA, the CDR3 is TGTGCCAGCTCACCTGGGACAGGGAGGACGGAGACCCAGTACTTC.

This clone was seen a handful of times. Other DNA variants within this sample encode the same CDR3. The CDR3 region is CASSPLYEQYF. The CDR3 bases are TGTGCCAGCAGCCCTCTCTACGAGCAGTACTTC. The J gene is TRBJ2-7, the V gene TRBV11-2; no clear D gene. Germline CDR1 is SGHAT and CDR2 is FQNNGV. Deletions cut 5 bases from V and 3 bases from J, with 5 bases between. The CDR3 runs to 11 residues.

A few counts support this clone. The gene calls are TRBV7-9 and TRBJ2-7; maybe TRBD2 (5 bases). V was trimmed by 5 bases and J by 4 bases, leaving 15 bases between them. Germline assignment: CDR1 SEHNR and CDR2 FQNEAQ (reference sequence). This CDR3 has 14 amino acids. The CDR3: CASSQLMEVYEQYF. As DNA, the CDR3 is TGTGCCAGCAGCCAGCTTATGGAGGTGTACGAGCAGTACTTC.

This clone was found a few times. The CDR3 coding sequence is TGTGCCAGCTCACCACCGACTAGAGAGACCCAGTACTTC. Translating gives CASSPPTRETQYF. This chain uses TRBV18 with TRBJ2-5; TRBD2 might be the D (6 bases). The CDR3 covers 13 residues. Germline CDR1 and CDR2: KGHSH and LQKENI. With 0 bases removed from V and 4 bases from J, the gap between germline ends came to 6 bases.

The chain has TRBV11-2 and TRBJ1-1; no firm D call. This CDR3 has 16 residues. Germline V gives CDR1 SGHAT, CDR2 FQNNGV. Trimming took off 2 bases at V and 8 bases at J, with 21 bases between the two ends. CDR3 sequence reads: CASSLRAGSGGIEAFF. The CDR3 nucleotides are TGTGCCAGCAGCTTAAGGGCAGGTAGCGGTGGAATCGAAGCTTTCTTT.

CDR3 coding DNA: TGTGCCAGCTCGGGACAGGGGAACACCGGGGAGCTGTTTTTT. Encoded protein: CASSGQGNTGELFF. The chain links TRBV18 to TRBJ2-2, with 9 bases identical to TRBD1. Germline lookup yields CDR1 KGHSH and CDR2 LQKENI. The CDR3 runs 14 residues. The J segment lost 1 base and the V segment lost 6 bases, leaving 0 bases of the junction unmatched. The entire variable domain, with the rest obtained from reference TRBV18 and TRBJ2-2, is as follows: NAGVMQNPRHLVRRRGQEARLRCSPMKGHSHVYWYRQLPEEGLKFMVYLQKENIIDESGMPKERFSAEFPKEGPSILRIQQVVRGDSAAYFCASSGQGNTGELFFGEGSRLTVL.

This clone was observed a handful of times. The chain joins TRBV15 to TRBJ1-2; D ambiguous. This CDR3 is 13 amino acids long. The germline gives CDR1 LNHNV, CDR2 YYDKDF (reference sequence). Trimming left V 5 bases short and J 3 bases short, with 10 bases between. The DNA for the CDR3 is TGTGCCACCAGCCTAACCGGGGACTATGGCTACACCTTC. Protein sequence: CATSLTGDYGYTF.

This clone was counted only a few times. This chain connects TRBV9 to TRBJ2-5; D not certain. CDR3 length equals 16 residues. The V gene's germline CDR1 is SGDLS and CDR2 YYNGEE. V gave up 0 bases and J gave up 2 bases, with 14 bases separating them. This CDR3 reads CASSVGLVASQETQYF. The CDR3 nucleotides are TGTGCCAGCAGCGTAGGTCTAGTGGCTTCTCAAGAGACCCAGTACTTC.

The chain links TRBV9 to TRBJ1-1; D not resolved. The CDR3 consists of 14 residues. Germline CDR1 and CDR2: SGDLS and YYNGEE. The germline V and J ends were trimmed by 5 bases and 6 bases, with 17 bases remaining between them. This CDR3 is CASSPVRGGSEAFF. CDR3 sequence (DNA): TGTGCCAGCAGTCCTGTAAGAGGAGGGTCTGAAGCTTTCTTT.

The sample holds a few counts of this clone. The chain uses TRBV5-1 and TRBJ2-5, with TRBD1 identical over 12 bases. Trimming removed 4 bases from V and 4 bases from J; junction bases left unmatched: 8. Germline loops: CDR1 SGHRS, CDR2 YFSETQ. The CDR3 totals 16 residues. The CDR3 region is CASSTRGQGARETQYF. The CDR3 bases are TGCGCCAGCAGCACCCGGGGACAGGGGGCACGAGAGACCCAGTACTTC. Filled out from reference TRBV5-1 and TRBJ2-5, the complete variable domain reads KAGVTQTPRYLIKTRGQQVTLSCSPISGHRSVSWYQQTPGQGLQFLFEYFSETQRNKGNFPGRFSGRQFSNSRSEMNVSTLELGDSALYLCASSTRGQGARETQYFGPGTRLLVL.

The sample holds a few counts of this clone. The chain links TRBV7-2 to TRBJ1-1; no clear D gene. V shed 5 bases and J shed 5 bases, with 12 bases lying between them. This CDR3 is built from 13 residues. Germline V gene lookup returns CDR1 SGHTA and CDR2 FQGNSA. The CDR3 here is CASSLWGGTEAFF. CDR3 coding DNA: TGTGCCAGCAGCCTTTGGGGAGGGACTGAAGCTTTCTTT.

The rearrangement joins TRBV19 to TRBJ2-5; a possible D gene is TRBD2 (5 bases). The CDR3 is 16 amino acids. The germline CDR1 and CDR2 sequences are LNHDA and SQIVND (reference sequence). Trimming took 7 bases from V and 5 from J, leaving 23 bases between them. CDR3 sequence: CASKVRSNLRGETQYF. The DNA of the CDR3 is TGTGCCAGTAAAGTTCGTTCGAACCTCCGGGGTGAGACCCAGTACTTC.

V and J are TRBV7-9 and TRBJ2-3, with TRBD1 as a possible D gene (7 bases). CDR1 SEHNR and CDR2 FQNEAQ come from the germline V gene (reference sequence). Trimming took 5 bases from V and 2 from J, leaving 14 bases between them. The CDR3 totals 15 residues. This CDR3 is CASSRRRGPTDTQYF. The CDR3 bases are TGTGCCAGCAGCCGCAGGAGGGGGCCCACAGATACGCAGTATTTT.